Listed below are T cell receptor beta chains from one sample, sequenced in a study of T cell repertoires in cytomegalovirus infection. One entry per CDR3 protein, called by TCRdb with MiXCR from the reads. Of about 250,000 distinct CDR3 sequences detected, approximately 15% appear once; the ten largest clones hold around 47%. The sample was CD8+ T cells from PBMCs. These receptors all stem from a human donor in good health (CMV status not recorded). Some clones in this sample may be carry-over from other donors' samples. CDR3s include the opening cysteine and the closing phenylalanine or tryptophan. D genes are given only for firm matches. Only some rows state a clone size, as once, few, many or a class for expanded clones.

d_call	v_call	j_call	clone_size	cdr3_aa	cdr3_nt
-	TRBV14	TRBJ2-1	-	CASSQAGRGLGNEQFF	TGTGCCAGCAGCCAAGCCGGCCGGGGGCTGGGCAATGAGCAGTTCTTC
-	TRBV2	TRBJ2-7	-	CASSEFEAGVSEQYF	TGTGCCAGCAGTGAGTTTGAGGCAGGGGTAAGCGAGCAGTACTTC
TRBD1	TRBV19	TRBJ2-7	-	CASSIIPGTEYEQYF	TGTGCCAGTAGTATAATTCCCGGGACAGAATACGAGCAGTACTTC
TRBD1	TRBV12-5	TRBJ1-2	many	CASGLAYRQGQNYGYTF	TGTGCTAGTGGTTTGGCCTACAGACAGGGCCAGAACTATGGCTACACCTTC
TRBD1	TRBV6-2/TRBV6-3	TRBJ2-1	many	CASSYAQGAYNEQFF	TGTGCCAGCAGTTACGCGCAGGGGGCCTACAATGAGCAGTTCTTC
TRBD1	TRBV11-2	TRBJ2-7	-	CASSLGTGGFYEQYF	TGTGCCAGCAGCTTAGGGACAGGGGGTTTCTACGAGCAGTACTTC
TRBD2	TRBV6-5	TRBJ2-5	-	CASSYQGGGDQETQYF	TGTGCCAGCAGTTACCAGGGCGGGGGGGACCAAGAGACCCAGTACTTC
TRBD1	TRBV2	TRBJ2-4	-	CASSDDVDRGKNIQYF	TGTGCCAGCAGTGACGACGTTGACAGGGGAAAAAACATTCAGTACTTC
-	TRBV14	TRBJ2-1	few	CASSRAADFTRNEQFF	TGTGCCAGCAGCAGGGCGGCGGACTTTACAAGGAATGAGCAGTTCTTC
TRBD2	TRBV7-6	TRBJ2-3	-	CASSSGLAGDRGGTDTQYF	TGTGCCAGCAGCTCAGGGCTAGCGGGGGACCGCGGGGGCACAGATACGCAGTATTTT
-	TRBV12-3/TRBV12-4	TRBJ1-5	once	CASSSRGGHQPQHF	TGTGCCAGCAGTTCGAGGGGTGGCCATCAGCCCCAGCATTTT
TRBD2	TRBV3-1	TRBJ2-7	-	CASQLSAGGSYEQYF	TGTGCCAGTCAACTATCAGCGGGGGGTTCCTACGAGCAGTACTTC
-	TRBV7-9	TRBJ2-1	many	CASVIAKNEQFF	TGTGCCAGCGTCATAGCGAAGAATGAGCAGTTCTTC
-	TRBV28	TRBJ1-5	many	CATLGLGLGPQHF	TGTGCCACCCTGGGACTGGGGTTGGGGCCCCAGCATTTT
-	TRBV14	TRBJ2-1	few	CASSQGWTPYNEQFF	TGTGCCAGCAGCCAAGGATGGACACCTTACAATGAGCAGTTCTTC
TRBD1	TRBV5-3	TRBJ2-7	-	CASSQDRGRNEQYF	TGTGCCAGCAGCCAGGACAGGGGGCGGAACGAGCAGTACTTC
-	TRBV7-8	TRBJ1-6	many	CASSSRALNSPLHF	TGTGCCAGCAGCTCTCGGGCCCTAAATTCACCCCTCCACTTT
-	TRBV20-1	TRBJ2-7	few	CSARPGTYEQYF	TGCAGTGCTAGACCAGGGACCTACGAGCAGTACTTC
-	TRBV7-9	TRBJ1-2	many	CASSLVTVVARGYTF	TGTGCCAGCAGCTTAGTCACAGTAGTTGCTCGTGGCTACACCTTC
TRBD1	TRBV28	TRBJ2-7	-	CASNIRDREFPYEQYF	TGTGCCAGCAATATCCGCGACAGGGAATTTCCCTACGAGCAGTACTTC